What follows describes a single T cell receptor beta chain. Its ends do not fully match the called genes, so a read error is possible. This sample is part of a study of regulatory T cells in long-lasting Graves disease. Relying on iRepertoire HTBI primers and Arm-PCR of CDR3 regions, the team built TCR beta libraries. A single record per CDR3 protein comes from TCRdb applying MiXCR to the multiplex PCR reads. The table includes fewer than 500,000 distinct CDR3 sequences, 15% to 20% detected once. Time point denoted: newly diagnosed GD, antithyroid drugs for less than 3 months. Isolated PBMC RNA provided the starting material for the TCR library. Around 8.2 milliliters of peripheral blood went into EDTA tubes. This CDR3 contains 14 residues. Germline loops: CDR1 SGHRS, CDR2 YFSETQ. This sample also belongs to another study, concerning T cells in Graves' hyperthyroidism and ophthalmopathy. That study adds: The study defined stable Graves' hyperthyroidism as no ophthalmopathy progression within 18 months. Used for diagnoses were clinical symptoms, serum thyroxine and TRAb, thyroid ultrasound and orbital computed tomography. The TCR CDR3 first-round RT-PCR relied on the HTBI primer set.

V gene TRBV5-1 combines with J gene TRBJ1-2; D possibly corresponds to TRBD1 (5 bases). This TCR was sampled from a man between 40 and 49 years old with Graves disease. The starting material was peripheral blood mononuclear cells (PBMCs), obtained at new diagnosis, from a patient treated with antithyroid drugs. CDR3 nucleotide sequence: TGCGCCAGCAGCTCACAGGACGCTGGGGATGGCTGCACCTTC. It specifies CASSSQDAGDGCTF.